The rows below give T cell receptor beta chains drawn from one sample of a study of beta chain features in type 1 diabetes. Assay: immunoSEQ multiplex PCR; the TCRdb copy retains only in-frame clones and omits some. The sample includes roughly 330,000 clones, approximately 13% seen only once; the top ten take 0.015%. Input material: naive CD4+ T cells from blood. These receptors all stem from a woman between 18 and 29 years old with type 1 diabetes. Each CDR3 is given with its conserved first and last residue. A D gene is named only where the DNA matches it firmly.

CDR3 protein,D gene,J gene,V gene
CASSEPSASYNEQFF,.,TRBJ2-1,TRBV9
CASRSARTSGGLGEQFF,TRBD2,TRBJ2-1,TRBV28
CASVPIAGARYNEQFF,.,TRBJ2-1,TRBV5-1
CASSPYSSSYEQYF,.,TRBJ2-7,TRBV18
CASSPVAGGLYNEQFF,TRBD2,TRBJ2-1,TRBV7-9
CASSSTGGGSGANVLTF,.,TRBJ2-6,TRBV5-4
CASRPPGTSGNSEQFF,TRBD2,TRBJ2-1,TRBV5-1
CATSRVGGALGNQPQHF,.,TRBJ1-5,TRBV15
CASSLAYGTSGRSETQYF,TRBD2,TRBJ2-5,TRBV7-9
CATSRDRGPVYTDTQYF,TRBD1,TRBJ2-3,TRBV15
CASSLVLRGTPNNEQFF,TRBD2,TRBJ2-1,TRBV7-8
CASSAAGTANKNIQYF,TRBD1,TRBJ2-4,TRBV28
CASGGVLNTEAFF,.,TRBJ1-1,TRBV27
CASSTPGTANTEAFF,TRBD1,TRBJ1-1,TRBV6-5
CASSYQATNYGYTF,.,TRBJ1-2,TRBV6-5
CASSLGDTGELFF,.,TRBJ2-2,TRBV5-5
CAWSVYPREAFF,.,TRBJ1-1,TRBV30
CASSLGLATEQFF,.,TRBJ2-1,TRBV27
CAWSVRGGTEAFF,.,TRBJ1-1,TRBV30
CASSLSATGNYGYTF,TRBD1,TRBJ1-2,TRBV11-2
CASSHLPTNEKLFF,.,TRBJ1-4,TRBV4-1
CASSLDTTTREQFF,.,TRBJ2-1,TRBV7-8
CASSKGGMAFF,.,TRBJ1-1,TRBV9
CASSLGSGQETQYF,.,TRBJ2-5,TRBV7-2
CASSPAGRRLGTDTQYF,TRBD2,TRBJ2-3,TRBV19
CASSSKSLLGELFF,.,TRBJ2-2,TRBV5-6
CAWSLQVELFF,.,TRBJ2-2,TRBV30
CASSPEGRVKGSGGYTF,.,TRBJ1-2,TRBV7-2